This TCR beta chain came from a study of T cell repertoires in cytomegalovirus infection (dated by TCRdb to the late 2010s). In the study overall: Donor HLA type was relevant to the analysis, because carriage of CMV infection together with the matching HLA type was indicated by public TCR beta signatures. Study-wide conclusions, independent of this receptor: Cumulative frequency of public TCR beta family members discriminated carriers of CMV infection plus the relevant HLA type in this cohort and an independent roughly 320-donor cohort. The ex vivo response was dominated by HLA-C-restricted CMV-specific TCR beta clonotypes, which also provided the single most frequent clonotype in two of eight donors.

Sequenced using an Illumina HiSeq 1500. TCRdb passed the public sequencing reads through fastp at Q25 and MiXCR, retaining productive beta sequences. Each entry merges the rows of one CDR3 protein and shows their most common DNA and genes. The table for this sample lists 560,000 or so distinct CDR3 sequences; approximately 17% of them were counted only once. The top ten clones comprise 20% to 30% of the sample. From its cysteine to its phenylalanine, the CDR3 spans 14 amino acids. Just CDR3 DNA is preserved here, 42 bases in frame from base 1. V is cut by 3 bases and J by 1 base, and the space between the germline ends is 9 bases. To note about this clonotype: No cognate antigen has been identified for it. Per-base qualities were not stored, and no clone one base away is much larger.

This receptor was identified in a human donor in good health (CMV status not recorded). Some clones in this sample may be carry-over from other donors' samples. Recombination linked TRBV12-3 or TRBV12-4 to TRBJ1-1, with TRBD1 tentatively as D gene (5 bases match). Sequenced input: CD8+ T cells from PBMCs. The nucleotides are TGTGCCAGCAGTTTGGGGCACCAGAACACTGAAGCTTTCTTT. The translation is CASSLGHQNTEAFF.